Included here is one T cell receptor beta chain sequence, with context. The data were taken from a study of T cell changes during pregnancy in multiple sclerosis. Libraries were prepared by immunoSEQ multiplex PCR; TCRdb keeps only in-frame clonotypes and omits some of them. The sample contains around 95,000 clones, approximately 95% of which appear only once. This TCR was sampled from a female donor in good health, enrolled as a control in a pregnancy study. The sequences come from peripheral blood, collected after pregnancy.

This chain's CDR3 is CASRRQGEGNTIYF. The CDR3 DNA sequence: TGTGCCAGCAGAAGACAGGGTGAGGGAAACACCATATATTTT. The chain is built from TRBV27 and TRBJ1-3, with 7 bases fitting TRBD1. The CDR3 runs 14 residues. The V and J ends lost 6 bases and 4 bases, in that order; junction bases with no gene match: 6. Germline V gene data show CDR1 as MNHEY and CDR2 as SMNVEV (reference sequence).